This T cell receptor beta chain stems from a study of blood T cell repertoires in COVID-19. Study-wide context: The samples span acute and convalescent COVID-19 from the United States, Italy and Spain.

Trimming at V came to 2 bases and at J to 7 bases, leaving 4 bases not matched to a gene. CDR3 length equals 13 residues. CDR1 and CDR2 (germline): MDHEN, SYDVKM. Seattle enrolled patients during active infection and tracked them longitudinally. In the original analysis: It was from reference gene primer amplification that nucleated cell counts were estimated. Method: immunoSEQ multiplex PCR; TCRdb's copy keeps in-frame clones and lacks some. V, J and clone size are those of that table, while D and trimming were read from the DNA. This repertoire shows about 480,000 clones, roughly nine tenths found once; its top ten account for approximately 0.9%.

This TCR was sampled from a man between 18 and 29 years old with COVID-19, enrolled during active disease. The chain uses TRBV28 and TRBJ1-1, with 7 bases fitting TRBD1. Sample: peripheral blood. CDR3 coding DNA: TGTGCCAGCAGTTTAAGTTGGACAGGTGAAGCTTTCTTT. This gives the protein CASSLSWTGEAFF.